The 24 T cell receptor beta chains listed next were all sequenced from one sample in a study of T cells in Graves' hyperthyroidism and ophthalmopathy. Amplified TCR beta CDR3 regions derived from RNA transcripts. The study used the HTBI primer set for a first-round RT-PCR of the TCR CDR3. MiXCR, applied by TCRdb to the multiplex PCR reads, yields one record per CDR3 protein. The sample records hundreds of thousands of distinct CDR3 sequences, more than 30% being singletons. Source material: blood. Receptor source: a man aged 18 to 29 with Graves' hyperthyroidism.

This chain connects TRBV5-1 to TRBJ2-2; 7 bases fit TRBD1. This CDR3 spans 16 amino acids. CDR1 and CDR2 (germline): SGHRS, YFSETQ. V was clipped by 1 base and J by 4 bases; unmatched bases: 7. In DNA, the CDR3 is TGCGCCAGCAGCTTGCTGGACAGGAGGTCCACCGGGGAGCTGTTTTTT. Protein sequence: CASSLLDRRSTGELFF.

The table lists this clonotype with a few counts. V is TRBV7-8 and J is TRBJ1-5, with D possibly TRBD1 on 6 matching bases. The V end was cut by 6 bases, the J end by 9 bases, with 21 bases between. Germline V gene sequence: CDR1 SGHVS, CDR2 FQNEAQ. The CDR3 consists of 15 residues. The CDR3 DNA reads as TGTGCCAGCAGTCAGTTCGGGGGGCTTGGACGGCCCCAGCATTTT. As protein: CASSQFGGLGRPQHF.

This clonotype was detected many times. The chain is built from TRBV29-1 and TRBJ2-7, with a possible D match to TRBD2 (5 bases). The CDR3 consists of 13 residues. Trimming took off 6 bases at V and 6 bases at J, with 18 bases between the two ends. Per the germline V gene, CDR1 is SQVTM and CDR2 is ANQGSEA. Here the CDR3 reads CSVPSVGLSEQYF. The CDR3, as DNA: TGCAGCGTCCCCAGTGTCGGACTCTCCGAGCAGTACTTC.

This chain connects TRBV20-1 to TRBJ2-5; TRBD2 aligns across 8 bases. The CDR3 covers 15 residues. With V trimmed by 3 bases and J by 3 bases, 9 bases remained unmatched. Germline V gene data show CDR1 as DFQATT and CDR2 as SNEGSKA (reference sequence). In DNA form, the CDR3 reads TGCAGTGCTAGGGCCCTAGCGGGCCTAAAAGAGACCCAGTACTTC. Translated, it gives CSARALAGLKETQYF.

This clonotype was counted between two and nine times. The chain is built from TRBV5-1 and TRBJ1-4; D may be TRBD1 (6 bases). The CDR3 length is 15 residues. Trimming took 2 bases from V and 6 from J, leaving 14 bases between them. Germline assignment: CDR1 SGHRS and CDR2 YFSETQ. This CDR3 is CASSLTRDIHEKLFF. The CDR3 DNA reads TGCGCCAGCAGCTTAACCCGGGACATCCATGAAAAACTGTTTTTT.

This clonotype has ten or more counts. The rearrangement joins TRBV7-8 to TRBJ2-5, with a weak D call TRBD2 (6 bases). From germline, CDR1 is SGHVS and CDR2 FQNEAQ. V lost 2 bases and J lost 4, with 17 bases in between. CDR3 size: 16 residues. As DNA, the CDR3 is TGTGCCAGCAGCTTACTTAGCGGCTCCCCCCGAGAGACCCAGTACTTC. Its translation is CASSLLSGSPRETQYF.

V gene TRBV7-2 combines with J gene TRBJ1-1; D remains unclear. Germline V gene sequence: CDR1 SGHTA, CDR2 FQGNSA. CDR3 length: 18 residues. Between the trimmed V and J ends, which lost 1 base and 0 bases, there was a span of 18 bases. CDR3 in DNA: TGTGCCAGCAGCTTAGTGGTCGGGGAGGGATGGGTGAACACTGAAGCTTTCTTT. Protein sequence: CASSLVVGEGWVNTEAFF.

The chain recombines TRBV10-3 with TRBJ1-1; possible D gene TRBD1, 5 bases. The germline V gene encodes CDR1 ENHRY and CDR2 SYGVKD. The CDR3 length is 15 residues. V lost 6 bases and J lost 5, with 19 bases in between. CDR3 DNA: TGTGCCATCAGCAGCCAGGGCCCGGGAGGAACTGAAGCTTTCTTT. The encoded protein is CAISSQGPGGTEAFF.

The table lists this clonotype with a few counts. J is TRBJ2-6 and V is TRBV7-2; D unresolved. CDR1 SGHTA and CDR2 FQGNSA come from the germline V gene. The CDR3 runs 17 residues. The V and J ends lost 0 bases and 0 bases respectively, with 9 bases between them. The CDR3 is CASSLAGSSSGANVLTF. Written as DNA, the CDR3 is TGTGCCAGCAGCTTAGCGGGGTCGAGCTCTGGGGCCAACGTCCTGACTTTC.

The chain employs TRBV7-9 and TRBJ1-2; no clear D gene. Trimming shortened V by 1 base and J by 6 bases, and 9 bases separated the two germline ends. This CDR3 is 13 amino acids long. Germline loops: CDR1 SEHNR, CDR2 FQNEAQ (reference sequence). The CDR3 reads CASSLDEMDGYTF. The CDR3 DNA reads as TGTGCCAGCAGCTTAGACGAGATGGATGGCTACACCTTC.

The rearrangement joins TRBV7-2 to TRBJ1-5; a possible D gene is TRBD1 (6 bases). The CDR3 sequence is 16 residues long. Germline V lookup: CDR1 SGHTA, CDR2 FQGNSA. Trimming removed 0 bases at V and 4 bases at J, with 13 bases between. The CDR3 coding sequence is TGTGCCAGCAGCTTAGCCTATCAAACAGGGAATCAGCCCCAGCATTTT. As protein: CASSLAYQTGNQPQHF.

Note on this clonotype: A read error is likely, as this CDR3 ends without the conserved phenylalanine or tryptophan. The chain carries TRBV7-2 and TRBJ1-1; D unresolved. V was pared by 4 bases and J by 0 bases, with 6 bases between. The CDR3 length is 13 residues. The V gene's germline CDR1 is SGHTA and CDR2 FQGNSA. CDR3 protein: CASSSTLNTEAFL. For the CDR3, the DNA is TGTGCCAGCAGCTCCACTCTGAACACTGAAGCTTTCCTT.

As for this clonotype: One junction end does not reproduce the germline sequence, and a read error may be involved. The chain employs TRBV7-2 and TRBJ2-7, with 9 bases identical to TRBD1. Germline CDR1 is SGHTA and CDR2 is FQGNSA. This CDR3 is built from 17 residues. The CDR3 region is CASSQGRGTGSSYEQYF. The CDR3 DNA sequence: TGCGCCAGCAGCCAAGGTAGGGGGACAGGGAGTTCCTACGAGCAGTACTTC.

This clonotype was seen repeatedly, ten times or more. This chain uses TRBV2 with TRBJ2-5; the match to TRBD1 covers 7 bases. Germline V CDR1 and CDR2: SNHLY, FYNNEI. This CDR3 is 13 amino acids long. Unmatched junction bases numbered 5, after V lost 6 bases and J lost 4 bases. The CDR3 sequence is CASSETGSETQYF. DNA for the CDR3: TGTGCCAGCAGCGAGACAGGGTCAGAGACCCAGTACTTC.

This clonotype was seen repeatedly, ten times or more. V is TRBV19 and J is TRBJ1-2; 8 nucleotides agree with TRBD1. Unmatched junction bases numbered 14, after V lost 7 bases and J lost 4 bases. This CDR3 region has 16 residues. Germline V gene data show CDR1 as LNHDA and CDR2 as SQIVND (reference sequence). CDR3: CASNPAVGQVTYGYTF. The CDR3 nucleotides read TGTGCCAGTAATCCGGCCGTGGGACAGGTGACCTATGGCTACACCTTC.

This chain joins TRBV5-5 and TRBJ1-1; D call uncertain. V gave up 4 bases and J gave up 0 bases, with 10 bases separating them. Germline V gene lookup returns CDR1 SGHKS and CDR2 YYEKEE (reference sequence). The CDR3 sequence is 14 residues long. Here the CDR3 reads CASSQAEMNTEAFF. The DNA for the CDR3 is TGTGCCAGCAGCCAAGCTGAGATGAACACTGAAGCTTTCTTT. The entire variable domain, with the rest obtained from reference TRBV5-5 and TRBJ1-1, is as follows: DAGVTQSPTHLIKTRGQQVTLRCSPISGHKSVSWYQQVLGQGPQFIFQYYEKEERGRGNFPDRFSARQFPNYSSELNVNALLLGDSALYLCASSQAEMNTEAFFGQGTRLTVV.

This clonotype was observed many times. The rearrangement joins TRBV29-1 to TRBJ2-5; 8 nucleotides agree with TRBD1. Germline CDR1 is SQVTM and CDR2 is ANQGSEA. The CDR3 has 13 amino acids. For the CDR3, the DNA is TGCAGTCCTTGGGTACAGGGGGAAGAGACCCAGTACTTC. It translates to CSPWVQGEETQYF.

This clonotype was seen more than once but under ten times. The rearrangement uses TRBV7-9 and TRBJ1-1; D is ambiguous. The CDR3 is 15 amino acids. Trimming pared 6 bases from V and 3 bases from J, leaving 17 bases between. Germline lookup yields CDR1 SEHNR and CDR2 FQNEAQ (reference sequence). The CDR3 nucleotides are TGTGCCAGCAGTTCATCCGCCGGGCAGGACACTGAAGCTTTCTTT. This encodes CASSSSAGQDTEAFF.

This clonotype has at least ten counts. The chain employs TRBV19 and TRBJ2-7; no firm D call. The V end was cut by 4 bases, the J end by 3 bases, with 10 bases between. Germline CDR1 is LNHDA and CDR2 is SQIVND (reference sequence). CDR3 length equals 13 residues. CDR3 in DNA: TGTGCCAGTAGTAGTGGTGCTTTCTACGAGCAGTACTTC. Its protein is CASSSGAFYEQYF.

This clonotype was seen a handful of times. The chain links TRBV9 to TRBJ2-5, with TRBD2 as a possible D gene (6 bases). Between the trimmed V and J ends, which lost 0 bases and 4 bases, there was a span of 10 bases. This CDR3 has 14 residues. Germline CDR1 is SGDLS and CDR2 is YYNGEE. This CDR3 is CASSVVEEGETQYF. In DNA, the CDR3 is TGTGCCAGCAGCGTAGTAGAGGAGGGAGAGACCCAGTACTTC.

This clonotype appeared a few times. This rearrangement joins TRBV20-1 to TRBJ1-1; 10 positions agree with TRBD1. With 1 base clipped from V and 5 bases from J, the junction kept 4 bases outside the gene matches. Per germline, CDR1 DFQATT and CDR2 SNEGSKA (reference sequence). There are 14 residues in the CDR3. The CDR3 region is CSARGDRGGTEAFF. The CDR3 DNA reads TGCAGTGCTAGAGGGGACAGGGGAGGAACTGAAGCTTTCTTT.

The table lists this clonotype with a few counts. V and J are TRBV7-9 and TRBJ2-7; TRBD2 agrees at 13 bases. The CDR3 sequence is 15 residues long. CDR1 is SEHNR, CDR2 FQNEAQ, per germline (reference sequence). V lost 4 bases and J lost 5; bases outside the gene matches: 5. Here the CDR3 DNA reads TGTGCCAGCAGCTGGCCCGGGACTAGCGGGAACGAGCAGTACTTC. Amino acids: CASSWPGTSGNEQYF. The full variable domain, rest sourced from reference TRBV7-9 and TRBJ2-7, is DTGVSQNPRHKITKRGQNVTFRCDPISEHNRLYWYRQTLGQGPEFLTYFQNEAQLEKSRLLSDRFSAERPKGSFSTLEIQRTEQGDSAMYLCASSWPGTSGNEQYFGPGTRLTVT.

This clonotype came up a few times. CDR3: CASSHQTGQDTEAFF. CDR3 nucleotides: TGCGCCAGCAGCCACCAGACAGGACAGGACACTGAAGCTTTCTTT. This rearrangement joins TRBV4-1 to TRBJ1-1, with 7 bases fitting TRBD1. Germline lookup yields CDR1 MGHRA and CDR2 YSYEKL. After removal of 3 bases from V and 3 bases from J, the junction contained 7 bases not matched to a gene. The CDR3 runs 15 residues.

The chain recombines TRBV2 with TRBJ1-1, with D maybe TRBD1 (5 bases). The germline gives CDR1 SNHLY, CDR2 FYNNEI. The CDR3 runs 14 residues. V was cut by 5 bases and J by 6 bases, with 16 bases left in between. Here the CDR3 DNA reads TGTGCCAGCAGTCTGACGCAGGGCCGTGCTGAAGCTTTCTTT. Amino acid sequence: CASSLTQGRAEAFF. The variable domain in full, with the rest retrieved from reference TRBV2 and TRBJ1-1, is EPEVTQTPSHQVTQMGQEVILRCVPISNHLYFYWYRQILGQKVEFLVSFYNNEISEKSEIFDDQFSVERPDGSNFTLKIRSTKLEDSAMYFCASSLTQGRAEAFFGQGTRLTVV.